Listed below are T cell receptor beta chains from one sample, sequenced in a study of radiotherapy plus CTLA-4 blockade in lung cancer. TCRdb keeps only in-frame clones here, not all; method: immunoSEQ multiplex PCR. The table records approximately 99,000 clones, almost 90% of them present only once. This sample comprised peripheral blood, obtained from a patient treated with radiotherapy plus ipilimumab. The receptors were gathered from a human donor with non-small cell lung cancer that progressed on radiotherapy plus ipilimumab. The CDR3 runs from the conserved cysteine through the conserved F or W. A D gene is named only where the DNA matches it firmly. The size entry is marked missing in some rows and otherwise reads once, few, many or a size class.

>-|TRBV7-3|TRBJ2-1|-
CASSLLVGASNEQFF
>-|TRBV25-1|TRBJ1-5|once
CASSDRQNSNQPQHF
>-|TRBV7-9|TRBJ1-2|-
CASSLVSGRISYTF
>-|TRBV10-1|TRBJ2-7|-
CASSPPGTGLTYEQYF
>-|TRBV7-9|TRBJ1-2|-
CASSPYLSGYTF
>TRBD1|TRBV30|TRBJ2-7|-
CAWSEVETGGPSEDEQYF
>-|TRBV6-1|TRBJ1-5|-
CASSVSRDANQPQHF
>-|TRBV11-3|TRBJ1-2|-
CASSVGANYGYTF
>-|TRBV5-1|TRBJ2-7|-
CASSLGLVPTSSSYEQYF
>-|TRBV7-9|TRBJ2-6|-
CASSFWGAGANVPTF
>TRBD2|TRBV10-1|TRBJ2-5|-
CASSPGTSGRARGGTQYF
>TRBD2|TRBV5-1|TRBJ2-1|once
CASRLAGGFYNEQFF
>-|TRBV5-4|TRBJ2-5|-
CASSLGSQQETQYF
>-|TRBV7-9|TRBJ2-3|-
CASSLALAPTDTQYF
>TRBD1|TRBV9|TRBJ2-1|-
CASSQGPGGSRNEQFF
>-|TRBV18|TRBJ2-7|few
CASSPPRAAPYEQYF
>TRBD1|TRBV6-6|TRBJ2-2|-
CAGTGTGITGELFF
>-|TRBV7-6|TRBJ2-7|-
CASSLAGTYEQYF
>-|TRBV7-6|TRBJ1-1|-
CASSFQLNTEAFF
>-|TRBV10-1|TRBJ1-4|-
CASSEPALTELNEKLFF
>-|TRBV29-1|TRBJ2-2|-
CSVEDTNTGELFF
>-|TRBV6-5|TRBJ2-7|-
CASSYSMGGGYEQYF
>TRBD2|TRBV6-5|TRBJ2-7|-
CASRRTSATYEQYF
>-|TRBV7-9|TRBJ2-1|-
CASSYAGLEQFF
>-|TRBV29-1|TRBJ2-1|-
CSVGARLSNEQFF
>-|TRBV6-1|TRBJ2-1|-
CASTGLSSYNEQFF
>-|TRBV2|TRBJ2-5|few
CASTYLFREETQYF
>-|TRBV5-5|TRBJ2-7|-
CASSSTGTAPYEQYF
>TRBD1|TRBV5-4|TRBJ1-2|-
CASSTSRDRSPAGGYTF
>TRBD2|TRBV5-1|TRBJ2-1|-
CASSLTSGRGNEQFF
>-|TRBV5-1|TRBJ2-3|once
CASSLGPGRNTQYF
>-|TRBV27|TRBJ2-1|once
CASAGGGSPYNEQFF